These 17 T cell receptor beta chains were sequenced from one sample in a study of Ad26.COV2.S vaccination and SARS-CoV-2 variants. Stated treatment: some 20 received Ad26.COV2.S at low or high dose, single or two shots; about 5 received placebo; per-sample allocation not given. At day 63 after the first vaccine or placebo injection, samples were drawn. TCRdb keeps only in-frame clones here, not all; method: immunoSEQ multiplex PCR. The table records some 250,000 clones, 85% to 90% of them present only once. The sequencing here drew on peripheral blood, taken in a trial of Ad26.COV2.S vaccine versus placebo. These receptors were collected from a person between 18 and 60 years old who received the Ad26.COV2.S COVID-19 vaccine or a placebo.

The chain joins TRBV5-1 to TRBJ1-3; D uncertain. This CDR3 region has 11 residues. Trimming took 2 bases from V and 4 from J, leaving 1 base between them. CDR1 is SGHRS and CDR2 is YFSETQ in the germline V gene. The CDR3 spells CASSFGNTIYF. As DNA, the CDR3 is TGCGCCAGCAGCTTCGGAAACACCATATATTTT.

V usage is TRBV14 and J usage is TRBJ1-1; 7 bases agree with TRBD1. The CDR3 is 15 residues long. Germline V gene sequence: CDR1 SGHDN, CDR2 FVKESK. Trimming cost V 2 bases and J 3 bases; bases outside gene matches: 6. CDR3 DNA: TGTGCCAGCAGCCAATGGGGGGGGACAGACACTGAAGCTTTCTTT. Translated: CASSQWGGTDTEAFF.

The chain couples TRBV19 to TRBJ2-3; 8 nucleotides align to TRBD2. Trimming cost V 7 bases and J 5 bases; bases outside gene matches: 8. Germline V gives CDR1 LNHDA, CDR2 SQIVND (reference sequence). This CDR3 is built from 14 residues. Here the CDR3 DNA reads TGTGCCAGTAAGAGCGGGAGTGGGGTAGATACGCAGTATTTT. Its protein product is CASKSGSGVDTQYF. Drawing the rest from reference TRBV19 and TRBJ2-3, the complete variable domain is DGGITQSPKYLFRKEGQNVTLSCEQNLNHDAMYWYRQDPGQGLRLIYYSQIVNDFQKGDIAEGYSVSREKKESFPLTVTSAQKNPTAFYLCASKSGSGVDTQYFGPGTRLTVL.

The genes are TRBV5-8 and TRBJ2-7; the D gene could be TRBD1 or TRBD2 (7 bases each). V lost 1 base, J lost 4 bases, and 15 bases lay in between. The CDR3 has 15 amino acids. Germline V gene sequence: CDR1 SGHTS, CDR2 YDEGEE. The CDR3 sequence: CASSLSGTALYEQYF. The CDR3 nucleotides are TGTGCCAGCAGCTTGAGCGGGACAGCCTTATACGAGCAGTACTTC.

The chain is built from TRBV7-3 and TRBJ2-2; D remains unclear. This CDR3 has 17 amino acids. The ends were cut back, 2 bases at V and 7 bases at J, with 20 bases in the middle. CDR1 SGHTA and CDR2 FQGTGA come from the germline V gene. This CDR3 reads CASSLGARTDGIGELFF. The CDR3 DNA is TGTGCCAGCAGCTTAGGAGCTCGGACCGACGGAATCGGGGAGCTGTTTTTT.

The V call is TRBV7-2, the J call TRBJ2-5; 7 nucleotides line up with TRBD2. The junction had 13 bases not matched to a gene; V was cut back by 5 bases and J by 4 bases. This CDR3 has 16 amino acids. The germline CDR1 and CDR2 sequences are SGHTA and FQGNSA. This chain's CDR3 is CASSQAGRVGSETQYF. CDR3 nucleotides: TGTGCCAGCAGCCAGGCGGGGAGGGTAGGTTCAGAGACCCAGTACTTC.

The gene calls are TRBV7-2 and TRBJ1-3; the D gene is possibly TRBD1 (5 bases). The CDR3 is 19 amino acids. The V gene's germline CDR1 is SGHTA and CDR2 FQGNSA. V lost 0 bases and J lost 3, with 21 bases in between. CDR3 bases: TGTGCCAGCAGCTTAGCGGGGCGGGGTCGAAGGGTTGATGGAAACACCATATATTTT. Its translation is CASSLAGRGRRVDGNTIYF.

With respect to this clone: The junction does not match germline at one end; this may be a read error. J is TRBJ2-1 and V is TRBV27; 7 bases map to TRBD2. CDR3 length: 16 amino acids. Germline lookup yields CDR1 MNHEY and CDR2 SMNVEV (reference sequence). This CDR3 is CASSSYGLGGGNGQFF. Written as DNA, the CDR3 is TGTGCCAGCAGTTCATACGGACTAGGTGGAGGGAATGGGCAGTTCTTC.

The V and J genes are TRBV6-6 and TRBJ1-2; TRBD1 might be the D (5 bases). The CDR3 extends over 12 amino acids. Deletions cut 8 bases from V and 8 bases from J, with 15 bases between. CDR1 is MNHNY, CDR2 SVGAGI, per germline (reference sequence). CDR3 protein: CASCQTWGGYTF. DNA of the CDR3: TGTGCCAGCTGCCAGACATGGGGCGGCTACACCTTC.

This clone was found a few times. The gene calls are TRBV30 and TRBJ2-3; 12 bases are shared with TRBD2. This CDR3 region has 15 residues. Germline V gene sequence: CDR1 GTSNPN, CDR2 SVGIG (reference sequence). V was pared by 2 bases and J by 8 bases, with 8 bases of the junction left unmatched. The CDR3 loop reads CAWSTASGGAGTQYF. DNA for the CDR3: TGTGCCTGGAGTACGGCTAGCGGGGGGGCCGGTACGCAGTATTTT.

This rearrangement joins TRBV29-1 to TRBJ2-7; 11 nucleotides line up with TRBD2. The CDR3 spans 12 residues. In germline, CDR1 is SQVTM, CDR2 ANQGSEA. Trimming at V came to 7 bases and at J to 4 bases, leaving 3 bases not matched to a gene. This CDR3 is CSGGLAVYEQYF. The DNA of the CDR3 is TGCAGCGGGGGACTAGCGGTATACGAGCAGTACTTC.

J is TRBJ1-3 and V is TRBV29-1, with D possibly being TRBD1 (5 bases). The V end lost 5 bases, the J end lost 3 bases, and 17 bases lay between the germline ends. Germline CDR1 and CDR2: SQVTM and ANQGSEA. This CDR3 region has 15 residues. As DNA, the CDR3 is TGCAGCGTTTTCCACCCCTCGGGGGATGGAAACACCATATATTTT. Translated, it gives CSVFHPSGDGNTIYF. The full variable domain, its missing parts supplied by reference TRBV29-1 and TRBJ1-3, is SAVISQKPSRDICQRGTSLTIQCQVDSQVTMMFWYRQQPGQSLTLIATANQGSEATYESGFVIDKFPISRPNLTFSTLTVSNMSPEDSSIYLCSVFHPSGDGNTIYFGEGSWLTVV.

This rearrangement joins TRBV18 to TRBJ2-5; the match to TRBD2 covers 14 bases. Looked up from germline, CDR1 is KGHSH and CDR2 is LQKENI. With 6 bases clipped from V and 4 bases from J, the junction kept 7 bases outside the gene matches. The CDR3 consists of 16 residues. Here the CDR3 reads CASSDGTSGRVETQYF. The CDR3 DNA follows: TGTGCCAGCTCGGACGGGACTAGCGGGAGAGTAGAGACCCAGTACTTC.

The chain couples TRBV6-1 to TRBJ2-7, with TRBD2 matching over 9 bases. Germline values: CDR1 MNHNS, CDR2 SASEGT. With 3 bases clipped from V and 4 bases from J, the junction kept 7 bases outside the gene matches. The CDR3 totals 15 residues. CDR3 loop: CASSDTGLALYEQYF. The CDR3 nucleotides are TGTGCCAGCAGTGACACCGGACTAGCGCTTTACGAGCAGTACTTC.

This clone was counted a single time. The chain is built from TRBV11-2 and TRBJ2-3; TRBD2 matches at 8 bases. The CDR3 is 14 amino acids. V trimming: 7 bases; J trimming: 8 bases; junction bases outside the gene matches: 11. The V gene's germline CDR1 is SGHAT and CDR2 FQNNGV. The CDR3 region is CASIGGAGAGTQYF. CDR3 coding DNA: TGTGCCAGCATCGGTGGAGCGGGGGCAGGTACGCAGTATTTT. Filled out from reference TRBV11-2 and TRBJ2-3, the complete variable domain reads EAGVAQSPRYKIIEKRQSVAFWCNPISGHATLYWYQQILGQGPKLLIQFQNNGVVDDSQLPKDRFSAERLKGVDSTLKIQPAKLEDSAVYLCASIGGAGAGTQYFGPGTRLTVL.

The chain uses TRBV28 and TRBJ2-3; possibly TRBD1 for D (6 bases). Germline CDR1 MDHEN, CDR2 SYDVKM. V was pared by 2 bases and J by 6 bases, with 21 bases between. The CDR3 length is 17 residues. The CDR3 DNA reads TGTGCCAGCAGTTTAGTCGTGGTTTGGGGGCGTATGGATACGCAGTATTTT. Translation gives CASSLVVVWGRMDTQYF.

This chain joins TRBV28 and TRBJ2-5, with TRBD2 matching 7 bases. Germline-derived CDR1 and CDR2 are MDHEN and SYDVKM. This CDR3 has 17 residues. The V segment lost 5 bases and the J segment 2 bases; nucleotides outside the gene matches: 14. The chain's CDR3 is CASSPSGGNFQQETQYF. The CDR3 bases are TGTGCCAGCAGTCCCTCCGGGGGGAACTTCCAACAAGAGACCCAGTACTTC.